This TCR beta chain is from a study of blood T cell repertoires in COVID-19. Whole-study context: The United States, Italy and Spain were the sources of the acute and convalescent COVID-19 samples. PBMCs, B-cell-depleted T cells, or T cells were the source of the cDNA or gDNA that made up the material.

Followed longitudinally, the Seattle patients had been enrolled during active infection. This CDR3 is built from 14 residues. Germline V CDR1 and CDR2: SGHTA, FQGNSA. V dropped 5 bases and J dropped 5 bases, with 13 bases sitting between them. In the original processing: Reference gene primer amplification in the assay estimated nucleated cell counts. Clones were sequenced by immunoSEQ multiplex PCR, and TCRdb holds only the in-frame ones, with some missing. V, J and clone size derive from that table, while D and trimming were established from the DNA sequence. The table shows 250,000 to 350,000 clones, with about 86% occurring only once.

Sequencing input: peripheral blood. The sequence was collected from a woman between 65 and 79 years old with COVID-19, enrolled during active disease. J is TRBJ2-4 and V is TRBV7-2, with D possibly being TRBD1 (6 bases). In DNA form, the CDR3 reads TGTGCCAGCAGCAAACAGGGTGAGGAAAACATTCAGTACTTC. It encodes CASSKQGEENIQYF.